Given below is one T cell receptor (beta chain) in context. This specimen belongs to a study of blood T cell repertoires in COVID-19. About the research overall: PBMCs, B-cell-depleted T cells, or T cells provided the cDNA or gDNA that made up the material.

Original analysis: It was from reference gene primer amplification that nucleated cell counts were estimated. Assay: immunoSEQ multiplex PCR; the TCRdb copy retains only in-frame clones and omits some. The V and J calls and clone size were taken over from that table, and D and trimming were inferred from the DNA. The sample consists of a few hundred thousand clones, approximately 83% of them appearing once. The study drew participants aged about 18 to 89 years from about two dozen US areas. Recovery meant two consecutive negative NP/OP PCR tests, professional clearance, or resolved symptoms. The sequence derives from a man in his forties or fifties who had recovered from COVID-19. The sample taken for sequencing was PBMCs or T cells enriched from blood (not recorded which).

CDR3 sequence: CASSIPRDRGQGYTF. As DNA, the CDR3 is TGTGCCAGCAGCATACCCCGGGACAGGGGGCAGGGCTACACCTTC. The chain recombines TRBV28 with TRBJ1-2, with 12 bases that match TRBD1. The V and J ends lost 6 bases and 8 bases, in that order; junction bases with no gene match: 10. The CDR3 has 15 amino acids. The germline CDR1 and CDR2 sequences are MDHEN and SYDVKM.